Listed here are 21 T cell receptor beta chains from one sample, sequenced in a study of response to subunit inactivated influenza vaccine. Each CDR3 protein is one row after TCRdb ran MiXCR on the RT-PCR reads. This sample has roughly 550,000 distinct CDR3 sequences, with under 25% found just once. The sample also formed part of further work on T cells expressing NK-cell markers. That investigation notes: UMIs accompanied the 5'RACE template switching by which TCR beta cDNA was made.

Material: CD4+ T cells sorted from PBMCs, obtained approximately 13 days after vaccination. These receptors were obtained from a man in his forties or fifties who received an inactivated influenza vaccine.

This clonotype came up a few times. This chain connects TRBV7-8 to TRBJ1-5; D remains unclear. From germline, CDR1 is SGHVS and CDR2 FQNEAQ. The CDR3 runs to 15 residues. V lost 3 bases and J 2 bases, leaving 11 bases between the germline ends. CDR3 DNA sequence: TGTGCCAGCAGCTTCGGGCTTTATGGCAATCAGCCCCAGCATTTT. It specifies CASSFGLYGNQPQHF.

V usage is TRBV2 and J usage is TRBJ2-1, with D hard to call. The V gene's germline CDR1 is SNHLY and CDR2 FYNNEI. Trimming took off 0 bases at V and 10 bases at J, with 10 bases between the two ends. The CDR3 consists of 13 residues. Here the CDR3 DNA reads TGTGCCAGCAGTGAAGCTAGGTCTATCGAGCAGTTCTTC. This codes for CASSEARSIEQFF.

V gene TRBV12-3 or TRBV12-4 combines with J gene TRBJ1-6; 7 nucleotides match TRBD1. J was trimmed by 4 bases and V by 3 bases; bases with no gene match: 9. The CDR3 loop spans 17 amino acids. CDR3 residues: CASSFIWDSFYNSPLHF. For the CDR3, the DNA is TGTGCCAGCAGTTTCATCTGGGACAGCTTTTATAATTCACCCCTCCACTTT.

The chain is built from TRBV28 and TRBJ2-5, with D unclear. The germline CDR1 and CDR2 sequences are MDHEN and SYDVKM. The CDR3 is made up of 14 amino acids. Trimming removed 10 bases from V and 2 bases from J, with 17 bases in between. CDR3 sequence reads: CATQGRREQETQYF. The CDR3 nucleotides are TGTGCCACCCAAGGCCGTAGAGAACAAGAGACCCAGTACTTC.

This clonotype was picked up a small number of times. The gene calls are TRBV20-1 and TRBJ2-2; D not resolved. CDR1 and CDR2 from the germline V gene are DFQATT and SNEGSKA (reference sequence). The CDR3 is made up of 14 amino acids. Trimming removed 1 base at V and 5 bases at J, with 11 bases between. CDR3 amino acids: CSARVTWLTGELFF. The CDR3 bases are TGCAGTGCTAGAGTCACATGGTTAACCGGGGAGCTGTTTTTT.

About this clonotype: At one boundary the junction diverges from the germline segment, which might be a read error. This chain connects TRBV27 to TRBJ2-5; 8 nucleotides agree with TRBD2. Germline V gene data show CDR1 as MNHEY and CDR2 as SMNVEV (reference sequence). CDR3 length equals 15 residues. In DNA, the CDR3 is TGTGCCAGCAGAGATCTAGCGGGCCCAAGAGAGGCCCAGTACTTC. It translates to CASRDLAGPREAQYF.

This clonotype was recorded many times. The J gene is TRBJ1-5, the V gene TRBV5-1; 7 nucleotides align to TRBD1. CDR3 length: 15 residues. Trimming took 0 bases from V and 4 from J; bases not matched to a gene: 4. The V gene's germline CDR1 is SGHRS and CDR2 YFSETQ. CDR3 DNA: TGCGCCAGCAGCTTGGACGGGACAGCTAATCAGCCCCAGCATTTT. Protein product: CASSLDGTANQPQHF.

This rearrangement joins TRBV7-6 to TRBJ1-5, with TRBD1 matching over 7 bases. Trimming took 5 bases from V and 4 from J; bases not matched to a gene: 11. Germline V CDR1 and CDR2: SGHVS, FNYEAQ. There are 16 residues in the CDR3. The CDR3 protein is CASSLGAGTVNQPQHF. As DNA, the CDR3 is TGTGCCAGCAGCCTCGGGGCCGGGACAGTGAATCAGCCCCAGCATTTT.

The table lists this clonotype with a few counts. The V call is TRBV5-1, the J call TRBJ2-1; D is possibly TRBD2 (6 bases). The CDR3 is made up of 15 amino acids. In germline, CDR1 is SGHRS, CDR2 YFSETQ. Between the trimmed V and J ends, which lost 4 bases and 5 bases, there was a span of 16 bases. The CDR3 nucleotides are TGCGCCAGCAGCCGGGGCGGGGACGGGGACAATGAGCAGTTCTTC. As protein: CASSRGGDGDNEQFF.

The CDR3 loop is CASSTTETINTGELFF. CDR3 sequence (DNA): TGTGCCAGCAGTACAACGGAGACTATCAACACCGGGGAGCTGTTTTTT. The chain uses TRBV6-2 or TRBV6-3 and TRBJ2-2, with a weak D call TRBD2 (5 bases). CDR3 length equals 16 residues. Trimming left V 5 bases short and J 2 bases short, with 15 bases between. Germline CDR1 MNHEY, CDR2 SVGEGT.

This clonotype has more than one count but fewer than ten. The chain joins TRBV28 to TRBJ2-2; 10 bases map to TRBD2. Looked up from germline, CDR1 is MDHEN and CDR2 is SYDVKM. V gave up 5 bases and J gave up 2 bases; unmatched junction bases: 5. The CDR3 totals 16 residues. The CDR3 coding sequence is TGTGCCAGCAGTCCGGGACTAGCGCGAAACACCGGGGAGCTGTTTTTT. Translation: CASSPGLARNTGELFF.

J is TRBJ2-1 and V is TRBV24-1, with 11 nucleotides matching TRBD2. CDR3 length: 20 residues. V lost 3 bases, J lost 6 bases, and 18 bases stayed unmatched. The germline gives CDR1 KGHDR, CDR2 SFDVKD. CDR3 protein: CATSDREGLAGGGVLNEQFF. CDR3 sequence (DNA): TGTGCCACCAGTGATCGCGAGGGCCTAGCGGGAGGAGGAGTCCTCAATGAGCAGTTCTTC.

This clonotype has only a few counts. The rearrangement joins TRBV12-3 or TRBV12-4 to TRBJ1-4; 10 positions agree with TRBD1. The CDR3 is 18 residues long. V dropped 6 bases and J dropped 0; count of bases not matched to a gene: 10. CDR3 protein: CASRSGTGVVATNEKLFF. CDR3 bases: TGTGCCAGCAGGTCCGGGACAGGGGTCGTTGCAACTAATGAAAAACTGTTTTTT.

J is TRBJ1-2 and V is TRBV10-1; maybe TRBD1 (5 bases). V was trimmed by 2 bases and J by 5 bases, leaving 9 bases between them. The CDR3 consists of 13 residues. Per the germline V gene, CDR1 is WNHNN and CDR2 is SYGVQD (reference sequence). The DNA of the CDR3 is TGCGCCAGCAGTGAGGGAACAGGATATGGCTACACCTTC. This translates into CASSEGTGYGYTF.

This clonotype has just a few counts. This chain joins TRBV2 and TRBJ1-5; D unclear. CDR1 SNHLY and CDR2 FYNNEI come from the germline V gene. V dropped 6 bases and J dropped 2 bases, with 14 bases sitting between them. The CDR3 runs to 15 residues. CDR3 in DNA: TGTGCCAGCAGAGTCCAACCGGGAGGCAATCAGCCCCAGCATTTT. This codes for CASRVQPGGNQPQHF.

This clonotype came up a few times. The genes are TRBV6-2 or TRBV6-3 and TRBJ2-1; no firm D call. V shed 6 bases and J shed 7 bases, with 10 bases lying between them. This CDR3 has 12 residues. Germline loops: CDR1 MNHEY, CDR2 SVGEGT. CDR3 DNA: TGTGCCAGCAGCCGACCTGGGAATGAGCAGTTCTTC. This gives the protein CASSRPGNEQFF.

V usage is TRBV6-5 and J usage is TRBJ2-1, with 9 bases identical to TRBD1. In germline, CDR1 is MNHEY, CDR2 SVGAGI. After removal of 0 bases from V and 8 bases from J, the junction contained 5 bases not matched to a gene. There are 15 residues in the CDR3. CDR3 nucleotide sequence: TGTGCCAGCAGTTACTCGGACAGGGGAGGGCATGAGCAGTTCTTC. This sequence encodes CASSYSDRGGHEQFF.

This chain connects TRBV5-1 to TRBJ2-2; tentatively, D is TRBD2 (5 bases). This CDR3 has 16 amino acids. The V gene's germline CDR1 is SGHRS and CDR2 YFSETQ. The V and J ends lost 0 bases and 0 bases respectively, with 9 bases between them. The CDR3 region has the DNA TGCGCCAGCAGCTTGGAGGGAGATTCGAACACCGGGGAGCTGTTTTTT. Protein product: CASSLEGDSNTGELFF.

The V gene is TRBV7-9, the J gene TRBJ2-3; D is unclear. CDR1 and CDR2 (germline): SEHNR, FQNEAQ (reference sequence). V was shortened by 5 bases and J by 4 bases, with 10 bases between the two germline ends. The CDR3 runs 13 residues. CDR3 nucleotide sequence: TGTGCCAGCAGCCAACATGGGGCAGATACGCAGTATTTT. It specifies CASSQHGADTQYF. The full variable domain, in which reference TRBV7-9 and TRBJ2-3 provide the parts outside the CDR3, is DTGVSQNPRHKITKRGQNVTFRCDPISEHNRLYWYRQTLGQGPEFLTYFQNEAQLEKSRLLSDRFSAERPKGSFSTLEIQRTEQGDSAMYLCASSQHGADTQYFGPGTRLTVL.

The genes are TRBV15 and TRBJ1-1; no clear D gene. The germline CDR1 and CDR2 sequences are LNHNV and YYDKDF (reference sequence). The CDR3 spans 15 residues. V lost 0 bases to trimming and J lost 0 bases, with 8 bases between them. The CDR3 loop is CATSRDLELNTEAFF. CDR3 in DNA: TGTGCCACCAGCAGAGATTTAGAGCTGAACACTGAAGCTTTCTTT.

Only a few counts were recorded for this clonotype. The gene calls are TRBV29-1 and TRBJ1-2; D gene uncertain. Trimming pared 5 bases from V and 7 bases from J, leaving 14 bases between. The CDR3 is 12 amino acids. Germline lookup yields CDR1 SQVTM and CDR2 ANQGSEA. The CDR3 sequence is CSVSDTRGGYTF. CDR3 in DNA: TGCAGCGTTTCAGACACTCGAGGTGGCTACACCTTC.